This T cell receptor beta chain was sequenced during a study of control samples from healthy donors and cancer patients. Data came from immunoSEQ multiplex PCR; TCRdb stores just in-frame clones and leaves some out. The sample shows 80,000 to 100,000 clones, about 91% of them seen only once. Points on this clone: One end of the junction is discordant with germline, which a read error may explain.

Per the germline V gene, CDR1 is SGHNT and CDR2 is YENEEA. The length of the CDR3 is 13 residues. The J gene is TRBJ1-1, the V gene TRBV11-3; D is unresolved. The sequence was obtained from a man under 40 in good health. The sequenced material came from blood. The CDR3 reads CASGFSGNTEAFF. CDR3 in DNA: TGTGCCAGCGGCTTTTCGGGGAATACTGAAGCTTTCTTT.